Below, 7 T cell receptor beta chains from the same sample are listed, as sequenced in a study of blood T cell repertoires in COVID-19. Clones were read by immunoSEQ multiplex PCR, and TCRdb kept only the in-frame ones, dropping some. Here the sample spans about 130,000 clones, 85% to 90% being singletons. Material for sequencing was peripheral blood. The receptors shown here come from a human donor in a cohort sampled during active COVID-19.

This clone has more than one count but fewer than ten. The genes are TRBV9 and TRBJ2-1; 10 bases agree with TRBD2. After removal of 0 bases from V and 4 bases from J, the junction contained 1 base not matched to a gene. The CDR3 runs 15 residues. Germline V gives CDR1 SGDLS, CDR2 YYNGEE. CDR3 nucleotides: TGTGCCAGCAGCGTAGAACTAGCGGGATACAATGAGCAGTTCTTC. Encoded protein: CASSVELAGYNEQFF. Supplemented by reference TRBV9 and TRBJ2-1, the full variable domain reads DSGVTQTPKHLITATGQRVTLRCSPRSGDLSVYWYQQSLDQGLQFLIQYYNGEERAKGNILERFSAQQFPDLHSELNLSSLELGDSALYFCASSVELAGYNEQFFGPGTRLTVL.

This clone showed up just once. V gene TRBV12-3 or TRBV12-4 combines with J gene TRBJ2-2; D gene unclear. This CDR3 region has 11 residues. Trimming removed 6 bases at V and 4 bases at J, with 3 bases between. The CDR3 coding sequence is TGTGCCAGCAGCTCCACCGGGGAGCTGTTTTTT. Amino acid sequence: CASSSTGELFF.

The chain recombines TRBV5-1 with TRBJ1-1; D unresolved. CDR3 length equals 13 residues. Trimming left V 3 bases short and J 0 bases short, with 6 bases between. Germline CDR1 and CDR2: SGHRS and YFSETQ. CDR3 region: CASSYVVNTEAFF. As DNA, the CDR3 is TGCGCCAGCAGCTATGTCGTGAACACTGAAGCTTTCTTT.

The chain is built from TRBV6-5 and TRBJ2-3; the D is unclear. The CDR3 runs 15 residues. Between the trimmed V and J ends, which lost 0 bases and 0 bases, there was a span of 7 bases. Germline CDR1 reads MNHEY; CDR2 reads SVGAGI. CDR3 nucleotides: TGTGCCAGCAGTTACTCCGAAGCAAGCACAGATACGCAGTATTTT. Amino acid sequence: CASSYSEASTDTQYF.

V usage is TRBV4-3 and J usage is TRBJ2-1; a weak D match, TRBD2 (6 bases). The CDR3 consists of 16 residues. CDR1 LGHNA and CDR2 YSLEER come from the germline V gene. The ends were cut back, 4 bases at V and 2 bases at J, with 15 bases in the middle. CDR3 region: CASSPDGGVTYNEQFF. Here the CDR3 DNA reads TGCGCCAGCAGCCCGGACGGGGGAGTGACCTACAATGAGCAGTTCTTC.

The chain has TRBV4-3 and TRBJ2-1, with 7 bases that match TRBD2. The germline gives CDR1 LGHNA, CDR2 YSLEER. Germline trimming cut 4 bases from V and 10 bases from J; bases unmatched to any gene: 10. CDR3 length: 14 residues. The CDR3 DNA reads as TGCGCCAGCAGCCCGAGAGGACTAGGCGAGGAGCAGTTCTTC. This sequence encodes CASSPRGLGEEQFF.

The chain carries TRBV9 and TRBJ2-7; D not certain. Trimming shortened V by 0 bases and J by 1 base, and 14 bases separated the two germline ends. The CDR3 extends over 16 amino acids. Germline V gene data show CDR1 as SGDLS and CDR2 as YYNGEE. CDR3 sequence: CASSVVLRLPSYEQYF. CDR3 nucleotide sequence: TGTGCCAGCAGCGTAGTGTTACGACTTCCTTCCTACGAGCAGTACTTC.